Presented here are 6 T cell receptor beta chains from one specimen sequenced in a study of T cell responses to AZD1222 COVID-19 vaccine. The repertoire was sequenced with immunoSEQ multiplex PCR; TCRdb's copy has only in-frame clones and lacks some. The repertoire holds more than 110,000 clones, with approximately 90% as singletons. The material sequenced was peripheral blood, taken on day 0 of AZD1222 vaccination. These receptors came from an adult in good health.

The chain combines TRBV11-3 with TRBJ2-7, with a weak D call TRBD1 (5 bases). The CDR3 covers 13 residues. V was shortened by 3 bases and J by 12 bases, with 18 bases between the two germline ends. CDR1 and CDR2 (germline): SGHNT, YENEEA. CDR3 protein: CASSLATGRCRYF. Written as DNA, the CDR3 is TGTGCCAGCAGCTTGGCTACAGGACGGTGCAGGTACTTC.

The chain joins TRBV5-1 to TRBJ2-4; a weak D match, TRBD1 (6 bases). Germline V CDR1 and CDR2: SGHRS, YFSETQ. This CDR3 is built from 15 residues. Trimming removed 2 bases from V and 8 bases from J, with 17 bases in between. CDR3 amino acids: CASSLQGRVLDIQYF. DNA for the CDR3: TGCGCCAGCAGCTTACAGGGTAGGGTTTTGGACATTCAGTACTTC.

J is TRBJ2-7 and V is TRBV7-2, with D perhaps matching TRBD1 or TRBD2 (5 bases each). The CDR3 length is 13 residues. Germline values: CDR1 SGHTA, CDR2 FQGNSA. V was trimmed by 6 bases and J by 2 bases, leaving 11 bases between them. DNA of the CDR3: TGTGCCAGCAGACGAGGGGTTACCTACGAGCAGTACTTC. Its protein product is CASRRGVTYEQYF.

The rearrangement joins TRBV19 to TRBJ2-7; the D is unclear. V lost 5 bases and J 4 bases, leaving 9 bases between the germline ends. The CDR3 has 12 amino acids. The germline gives CDR1 LNHDA, CDR2 SQIVND (reference sequence). CDR3 in amino acids: CASSLHKYEQYF. CDR3 nucleotide sequence: TGTGCCAGTAGTCTACACAAATACGAGCAGTACTTC. Based on the CDR3 plus reference TRBV19 and TRBJ2-7, the full variable domain is DGGITQSPKYLFRKEGQNVTLSCEQNLNHDAMYWYRQDPGQGLRLIYYSQIVNDFQKGDIAEGYSVSREKKESFPLTVTSAQKNPTAFYLCASSLHKYEQYFGPGTRLTVT.

Concerning this clone itself: Different DNA sequences within this sample yield the same CDR3. The chain couples TRBV12-3 or TRBV12-4 to TRBJ1-3, with D hard to call. V lost 3 bases to trimming and J lost 7 bases, with 7 bases between them. CDR3 length: 12 amino acids. DNA of the CDR3: TGTGCCAGCAGTTTGTCGGGGAACACCATATATTTT. Protein product: CASSLSGNTIYF.

The V call is TRBV13, the J call TRBJ2-3; D is unresolved. Germline V CDR1 and CDR2: PRHDT, FYEKMQ (reference sequence). V lost 5 bases and J lost 0, with 12 bases in between. There are 15 residues in the CDR3. The CDR3 sequence: CASSPGWVSTDTQYF. The CDR3 DNA reads TGTGCCAGCAGCCCAGGTTGGGTGAGCACAGATACGCAGTATTTT.